Below, 5 T cell receptor beta chains from the same sample are listed, as sequenced in a study of blood T cells in healthy people across ages. For the second PCR, which ran for about 7 to 11 cycles, a sample-barcoded 5' primer and a J-beta primer mix were used. From the 5' RACE reads, TCRdb called clonotypes with MiXCR, one entry per CDR3 protein. This table has some 1.4 million distinct CDR3 sequences, 42% appearing once. The sample taken for sequencing was blood. The receptor set was obtained from a woman under 30 in good health.

This chain connects TRBV20-1 to TRBJ2-3, with D possibly TRBD1 on 5 matching bases. The CDR3 totals 18 residues. From germline, CDR1 is DFQATT and CDR2 SNEGSKA (reference sequence). Between the trimmed V and J ends, which lost 0 bases and 4 bases, there was a span of 23 bases. For the CDR3, the DNA is TGCAGTGCTAGAGATTACCCCATCCGCAGGGAATTCCCAGATACGCAGTATTTT. It codes for CSARDYPIRREFPDTQYF.

The rearrangement uses TRBV7-9 and TRBJ1-6; D remains ambiguous. Germline values: CDR1 SEHNR, CDR2 FQNEAQ (reference sequence). The V end lost 4 bases, the J end lost 8 bases, and 6 bases lay between the germline ends. CDR3 length: 12 amino acids. The CDR3 sequence: CASSSLDSPLHF. As DNA, the CDR3 is TGTGCCAGCAGCTCGTTAGATTCACCCCTCCACTTT.

This clonotype was observed a handful of times. The rearrangement joins TRBV20-1 to TRBJ1-6, with D unresolved. Germline CDR1 DFQATT, CDR2 SNEGSKA (reference sequence). This CDR3 contains 13 residues. The V and J ends lost 5 bases and 4 bases respectively, with 9 bases between them. CDR3 DNA sequence: TGCAGTGCTCAACTGACGTATAATTCACCCCTCCACTTT. Translated, it gives CSAQLTYNSPLHF.

This clonotype was seen a few times. CDR3 nucleotide sequence: TGTGCCAGCAGCTTAATAGGACTAGCGGGAGGGACTCCCTCCGGCGAGGATACGCAGTATTTT. Residues: CASSLIGLAGGTPSGEDTQYF. The gene calls are TRBV11-2 and TRBJ2-3; 15 bases fit TRBD2. CDR3 length: 21 amino acids. Germline V CDR1 and CDR2: SGHAT, FQNNGV. The trim removed 2 bases at V and 6 bases at J, leaving 18 bases unmatched.

This chain links TRBV30 with TRBJ1-1, with D perhaps matching TRBD1 (5 bases). Germline CDR1 reads GTSNPN; CDR2 reads SVGIG (reference sequence). This CDR3 has 13 residues. Trimming cost V 1 base and J 2 bases, with 8 bases left between them. This chain's CDR3 is CAWSGGRNTEAFF. For the CDR3, the DNA is TGTGCCTGGAGTGGGGGGAGAAACACTGAAGCTTTCTTT.